Sequencing of this T cell receptor (beta chain) was carried out in a study of shared clonotypes between healthy human individuals (dated by TCRdb to 2018 to 2020). Some background on the complete study: Three men and two women, aged 18 to 49 years, made up the cohort. To increase sequencing depth and limit assay-specific biases, TCR repertoire library preparation and sequencing were carried out by different laboratories using diverse techniques. Blood TCR repertoires of about five healthy adults were deeply sequenced to estimate repertoire size and the extent of clonotype sharing between individuals. Per donor, leukapheresis produced somewhere between about 0.9 and 9.5 billion PBMCs. For each donor, CD4 naive and CD4 memory were each given three plates, CD8 naive was given two plates, and CD8 memory was given one plate.

From the germline V gene, CDR1 is SQVTM and CDR2 is ANQGSEA. From cysteine to phenylalanine, the CDR3 is 11 amino acids long. The entry retains the CDR3 DNA only, 33 bases that are in frame from base 1. Between the V and J ends, shortened by 4 bases and 5 bases respectively, the junction contains 8 bases. Turning to this clone: The antigen this receptor binds is unknown. No clone much larger than this one lies a single base away; base qualities are absent.

Donors were healthy HIV-negative adults with no recently reported acute infections or vaccinations. Every donor was a Caucasian adult residing in Nashville, Tennessee, USA. CD4+ T cells were enriched by magnetic negative selection, after which naive cells were positively selected on CD45RA and the negative fraction was taken as the memory subset. Blood was collected by leukapheresis, and PBMCs were isolated by Ficoll-Histopaque density gradient centrifugation and then cryopreserved in liquid nitrogen vapor phase. Analytical flow cytometry was used to check the purity and quantity of each magnetically sorted T cell population. Each sorted fraction had its genomic DNA isolated and then quantified by UV absorbance on a Nanodrop 2000c. Summary of the overall study and its limitations: Sampling was restricted to blood, and TCR repertoires in tissues likely differ from the TCR repertoires found in blood. Clonotypes shared by all four sorted-subset donors showed higher generation probabilities than non-shared clonotypes. Pairwise subsampling indicated that sequencing depth was expected to affect the degree of clonotype sharing among donors. Approximately 5% of naive CD4, around 3.6% of naive CD8, 2.3% of memory CD4, and less than 0.45% of memory CD8 clonotypes were shared across several donors. Incomplete sequencing was indicated by rarefaction of sorted-subset datasets, despite the large sequencing depth. Naive subsets generally had larger estimated clonotype richness than memory subsets did. Because the study included a small number of donors, the genetic and exposure-history diversity represented was limited.

TCR CDR3 regions were amplified from genomic DNA by multiplex PCR using the deep immunoSEQ assay. Extracted genomic DNA from each cell subset was distributed evenly across all wells of several immunoSEQ 96-well plates, and each plate was treated as a replicate. Each replicate PCR for sorted subsets received approximately 220 ng genomic DNA, equal to around 32,000 T cell genomes. Purified libraries were quantified with a Qubit 3.0 fluorometer, sized on a Bioanalyzer 2100, and re-quantified with the KAPA Library Quantification kit. A separate single-read 150-cycle Illumina NextSeq 550 flow cell was used to sequence each immunoSEQ 96-well plate. Turning to the authors' computational methods: Because the immunoSEQ output included only junctional sequences and no quality scores, the filtering could not be the same as the filtering used for full-length reads. Sequences were annotated with PyIR, a Python wrapper for IgBLAST v1.9, and V/J genes and CDR3 were assigned using IMGT germline references. Reads with weak V/J assignments (E-value above 1e-6), missing CDR3, stop codons, out-of-frame junctions, or ambiguous translated residues were removed. V3J clonotypes were defined by identical inferred V gene, J gene, and CDR3 amino acid sequence. Percentage overlap between repertoires was calculated by dividing the number of shared unique clonotypes by the size of the smaller repertoire. RTK rarefaction, the Chao1 estimator, and Recon v2.1 estimates of unobserved clonotypes were used to assess repertoire richness. Generation probabilities for all TCRbeta clonotypes obtained by the gDNA method from several donors were computed using OLGA. Drawn from immuneACCESS, this table holds only the in-frame rearrangements with V and J called that TCRdb kept. Clones are partly lost; checked studies trace under half to an unresolved V gene and leave the rest unexplained. V, J and clone size reflect that table, while D and trimming were determined from the DNA. In this sample the table shows about 1 million clones, around 75% of which occur a single time. Around 1.4% of the sample comes from the top ten.

This chain joins TRBV29-1 to TRBJ1-2; there is no confident call for the D gene. The specimen sequenced was memory CD4+ T cells sorted from blood. Explained via the paper, the cell subset or site label denotes: CD45RA-negative fraction. This TCR was recovered from a man between 18 and 35 years old in good health. CDR3 protein: CSVGSEYGYTF. The nucleotides read TGCAGCGTTGGGAGCGAATATGGCTACACCTTC.